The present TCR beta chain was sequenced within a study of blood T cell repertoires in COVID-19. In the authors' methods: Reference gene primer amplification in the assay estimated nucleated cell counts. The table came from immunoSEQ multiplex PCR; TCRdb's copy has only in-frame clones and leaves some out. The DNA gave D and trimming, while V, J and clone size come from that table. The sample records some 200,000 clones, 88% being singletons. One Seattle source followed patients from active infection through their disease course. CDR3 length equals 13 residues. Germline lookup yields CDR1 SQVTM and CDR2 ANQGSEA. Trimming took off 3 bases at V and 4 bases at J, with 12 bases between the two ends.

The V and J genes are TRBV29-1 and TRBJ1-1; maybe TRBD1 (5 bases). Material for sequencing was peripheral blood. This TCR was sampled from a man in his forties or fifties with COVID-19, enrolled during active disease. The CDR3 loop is CSVDRGAVTEAFF. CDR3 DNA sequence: TGCAGCGTTGACCGTGGGGCGGTCACTGAAGCTTTCTTT.